These 2 T cell receptor beta chains originate from one sample sequenced in a study of T cell responses to AZD1222 COVID-19 vaccine. TCRdb keeps only in-frame clones here, not all; method: immunoSEQ multiplex PCR. Among around 110,000 clones listed, 70% to 90% were seen once. The sequencing used peripheral blood, collected 28 days after the second AZD1222 dose. Source of these receptors: an adult who received the AZD1222 COVID-19 vaccine.

The chain carries TRBV7-9 and TRBJ1-2; D ambiguous. Per germline, CDR1 SEHNR and CDR2 FQNEAQ (reference sequence). Trimming stripped 5 bases from V and 4 bases from J, with 8 bases between. The CDR3 has 12 amino acids. CDR3 in amino acids: CASSLSTYGYTF. In DNA, the CDR3 is TGTGCCAGCAGCCTAAGTACCTATGGCTACACCTTC. Drawing the rest from reference TRBV7-9 and TRBJ1-2, the complete variable domain is DTGVSQNPRHKITKRGQNVTFRCDPISEHNRLYWYRQTLGQGPEFLTYFQNEAQLEKSRLLSDRFSAERPKGSFSTLEIQRTEQGDSAMYLCASSLSTYGYTFGSGTRLTVV.

This chain links TRBV6-2 or TRBV6-3 with TRBJ1-2; D is perhaps TRBD1 (6 bases). CDR3 size: 14 residues. Germline values: CDR1 MNHEY, CDR2 SVGEGT. Trimming left V 2 bases short and J 6 bases short, with 13 bases between. CDR3 DNA: TGTGCCAGCAGTTACGGCAGGGGATCTAATGGCTACACCTTC. Residues: CASSYGRGSNGYTF.